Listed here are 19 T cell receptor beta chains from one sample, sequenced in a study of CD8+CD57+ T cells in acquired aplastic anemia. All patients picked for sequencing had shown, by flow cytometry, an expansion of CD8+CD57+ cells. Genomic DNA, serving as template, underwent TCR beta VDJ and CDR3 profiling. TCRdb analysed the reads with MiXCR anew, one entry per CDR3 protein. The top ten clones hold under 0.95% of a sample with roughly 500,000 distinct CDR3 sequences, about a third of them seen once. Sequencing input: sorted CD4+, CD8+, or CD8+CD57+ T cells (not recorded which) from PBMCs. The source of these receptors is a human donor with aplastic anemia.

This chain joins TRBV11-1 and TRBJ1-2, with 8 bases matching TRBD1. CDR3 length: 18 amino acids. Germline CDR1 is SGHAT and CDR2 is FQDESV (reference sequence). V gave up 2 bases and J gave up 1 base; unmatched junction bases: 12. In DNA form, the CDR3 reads TGTGCCAGCAGCTTAATATCCAGGGGGCAGGACAGTAACTATGGCTACACCTTC. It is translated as CASSLISRGQDSNYGYTF.

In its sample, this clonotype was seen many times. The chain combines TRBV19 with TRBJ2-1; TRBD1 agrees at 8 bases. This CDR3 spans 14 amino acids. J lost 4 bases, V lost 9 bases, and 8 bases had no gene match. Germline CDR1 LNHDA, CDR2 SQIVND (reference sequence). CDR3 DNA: TGTGCCAGCAGCGGACAGGGAACTTACAATGAGCAGTTCTTC. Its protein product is CASSGQGTYNEQFF.

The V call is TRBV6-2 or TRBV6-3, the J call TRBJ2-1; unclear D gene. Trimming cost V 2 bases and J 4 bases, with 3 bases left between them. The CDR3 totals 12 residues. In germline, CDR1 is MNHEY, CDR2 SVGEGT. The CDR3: CASSYGYNEQFF. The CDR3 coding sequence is TGTGCCAGCAGTTACGGATACAATGAGCAGTTCTTC.

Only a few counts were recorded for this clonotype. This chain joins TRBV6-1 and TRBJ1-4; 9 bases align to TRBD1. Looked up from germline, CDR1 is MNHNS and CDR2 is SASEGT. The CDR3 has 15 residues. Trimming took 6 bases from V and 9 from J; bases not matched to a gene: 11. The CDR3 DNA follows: TGTGCCAGCAGAGAATCCGGGACAGGGTCGAAAAAACTGTTTTTT. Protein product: CASRESGTGSKKLFF.

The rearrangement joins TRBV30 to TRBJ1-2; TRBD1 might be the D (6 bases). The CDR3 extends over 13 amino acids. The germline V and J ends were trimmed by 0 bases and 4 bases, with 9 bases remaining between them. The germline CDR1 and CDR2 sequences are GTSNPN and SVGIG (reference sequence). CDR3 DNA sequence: TGTGCCTGGAGTGTAAGGGGGTTCTATGGCTACACCTTC. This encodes CAWSVRGFYGYTF.

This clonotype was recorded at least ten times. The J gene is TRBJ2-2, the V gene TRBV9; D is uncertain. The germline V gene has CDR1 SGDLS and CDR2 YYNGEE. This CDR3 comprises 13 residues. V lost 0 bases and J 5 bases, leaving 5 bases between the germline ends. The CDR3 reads CASSVAHTGELFF. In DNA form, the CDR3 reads TGTGCCAGCAGCGTAGCTCATACCGGGGAGCTGTTTTTT.

CDR3 protein: CAISESCGTGSPLHF. The CDR3 DNA reads TGTGCCATCAGTGAGTCCTGCGGGACAGGTTCACCCCTCCACTTT. J is TRBJ1-6 and V is TRBV10-3, with 8 bases fitting TRBD1. The ends lost 0 bases at V and 9 bases at J; junction bases unmatched: 4. There are 15 residues in the CDR3. The germline V gene encodes CDR1 ENHRY and CDR2 SYGVKD.

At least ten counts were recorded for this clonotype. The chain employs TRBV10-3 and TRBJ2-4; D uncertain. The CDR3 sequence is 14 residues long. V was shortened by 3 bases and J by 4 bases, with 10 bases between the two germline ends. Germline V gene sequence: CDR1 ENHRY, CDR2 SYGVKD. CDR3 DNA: TGTGCCATCAGTGATACGGCAGAGAAAAACATTCAGTACTTC. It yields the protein CAISDTAEKNIQYF.

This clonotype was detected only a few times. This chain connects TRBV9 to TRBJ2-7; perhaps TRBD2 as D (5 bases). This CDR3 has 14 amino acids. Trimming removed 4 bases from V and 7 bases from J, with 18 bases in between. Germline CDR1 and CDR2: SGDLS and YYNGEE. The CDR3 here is CASSQEPAGGEQYF. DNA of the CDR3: TGTGCCAGCAGCCAAGAACCGGCAGGCGGGGAGCAGTACTTC.

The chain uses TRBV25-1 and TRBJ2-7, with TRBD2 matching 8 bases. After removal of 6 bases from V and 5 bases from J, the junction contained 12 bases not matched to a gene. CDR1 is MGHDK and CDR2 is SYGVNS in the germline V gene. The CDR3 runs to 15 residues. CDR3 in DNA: TGTGCCAGCAGCTTAGCAGAGGGAGCGGGAGACGAGCAGTACTTC. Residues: CASSLAEGAGDEQYF.

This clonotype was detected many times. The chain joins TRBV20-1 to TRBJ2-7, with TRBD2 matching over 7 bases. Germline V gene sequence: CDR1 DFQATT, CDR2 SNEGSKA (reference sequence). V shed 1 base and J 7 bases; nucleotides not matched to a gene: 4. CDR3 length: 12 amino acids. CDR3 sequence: CSARVGGEEQYF. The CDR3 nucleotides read TGCAGTGCTAGAGTTGGGGGGGAAGAGCAGTACTTC.

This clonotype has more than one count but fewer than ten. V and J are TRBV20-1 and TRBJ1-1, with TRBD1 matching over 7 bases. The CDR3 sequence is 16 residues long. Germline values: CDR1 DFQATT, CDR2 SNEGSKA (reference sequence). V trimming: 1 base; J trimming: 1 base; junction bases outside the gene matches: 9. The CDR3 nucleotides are TGCAGTGCTAGAGCTTTCCAAGGGGGCGGGAACACTGAAGCTTTCTTT. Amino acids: CSARAFQGGGNTEAFF.

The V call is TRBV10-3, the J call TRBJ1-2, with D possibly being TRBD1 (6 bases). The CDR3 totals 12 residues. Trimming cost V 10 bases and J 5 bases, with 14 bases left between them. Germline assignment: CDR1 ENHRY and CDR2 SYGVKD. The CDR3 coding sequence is TGTGCCAGCCGACAGGAGATTTATGGCTACACCTTC. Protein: CASRQEIYGYTF.

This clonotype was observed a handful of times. This CDR3 is CASIKGLSFTEAFF. In DNA, the CDR3 is TGTGCCAGCATTAAGGGTTTGAGTTTCACTGAAGCTTTCTTT. J is TRBJ1-1 and V is TRBV10-3; D gene unclear. Germline CDR1 reads ENHRY; CDR2 reads SYGVKD. CDR3 length: 14 residues. Trimming took 10 bases from V and 4 from J, leaving 19 bases between them.

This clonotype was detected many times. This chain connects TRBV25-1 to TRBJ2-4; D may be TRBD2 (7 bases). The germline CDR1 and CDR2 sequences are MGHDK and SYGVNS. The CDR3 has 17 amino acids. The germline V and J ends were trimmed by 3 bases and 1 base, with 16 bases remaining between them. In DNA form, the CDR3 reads TGTGCCAGCAGTGATTGGAAGGGGGGGGGGGCCAAAAACATTCAGTACTTC. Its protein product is CASSDWKGGGAKNIQYF.

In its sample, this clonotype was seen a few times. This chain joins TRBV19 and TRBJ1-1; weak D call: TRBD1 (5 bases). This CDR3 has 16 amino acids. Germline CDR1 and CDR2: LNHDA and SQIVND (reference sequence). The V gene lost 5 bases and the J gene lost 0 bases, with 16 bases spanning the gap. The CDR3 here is CASSHRDGNMNTEAFF. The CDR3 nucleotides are TGTGCCAGTAGTCACCGGGACGGAAACATGAACACTGAAGCTTTCTTT.

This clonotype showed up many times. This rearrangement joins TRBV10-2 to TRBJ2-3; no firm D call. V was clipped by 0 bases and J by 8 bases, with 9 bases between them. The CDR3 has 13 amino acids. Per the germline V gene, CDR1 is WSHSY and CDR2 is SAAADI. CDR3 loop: CASSESEVGTQYF. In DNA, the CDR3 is TGCGCCAGCAGTGAGTCGGAAGTCGGTACGCAGTATTTT.

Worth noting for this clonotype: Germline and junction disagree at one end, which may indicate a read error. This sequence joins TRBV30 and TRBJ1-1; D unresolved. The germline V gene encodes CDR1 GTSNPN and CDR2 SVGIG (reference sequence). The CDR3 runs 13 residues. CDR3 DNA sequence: TGTACCTGGAGTTCGTCACTGAACACTGAAGCTTTCTTT. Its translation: CTWSSSLNTEAFF.

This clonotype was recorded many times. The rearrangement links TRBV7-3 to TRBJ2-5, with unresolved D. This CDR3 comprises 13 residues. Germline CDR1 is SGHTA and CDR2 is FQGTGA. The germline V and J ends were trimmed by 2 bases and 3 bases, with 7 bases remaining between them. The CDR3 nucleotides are TGTGCCAGCAGCTTACGGCCAGAAGAGACCCAGTACTTC. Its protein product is CASSLRPEETQYF.